A single sample is the source of the 2 T cell receptor beta chains below, sequenced in a study of T cells in localized non-small cell lung cancer. The method was immunoSEQ multiplex PCR; TCRdb's version includes in-frame clones alone and lacks a portion of them. The repertoire includes tens of thousands of clones, 82% of them detected once, and roughly 17% sits in the top ten. The sequences come from peripheral blood, collected before any cancer treatment. The receptors shown here come from a male donor at least 60 years old with stage III squamous cell lung carcinoma.

This chain's CDR3 is CASTPGQGQETQYF. Here the CDR3 DNA reads TGTGCCAGCACACCGGGGCAGGGGCAAGAGACCCAGTACTTC. This chain connects TRBV2 to TRBJ2-5, with D tentatively TRBD1 (6 bases). Trimming removed 7 bases at V and 2 bases at J, with 14 bases between. The CDR3 runs to 14 residues. Germline V CDR1 and CDR2: SNHLY, FYNNEI.

This sequence joins TRBV11-3 and TRBJ2-2; D possibly matches TRBD1 or TRBD2 (6 bases each). The length of the CDR3 is 15 residues. CDR1 SGHNT and CDR2 YENEEA come from the germline V gene. V was trimmed by 1 base and J by 2 bases, leaving 8 bases between them. The CDR3 reads CASSLGGANTGELFF. The CDR3 DNA reads as TGTGCCAGCAGCTTAGGGGGGGCCAACACCGGGGAGCTGTTTTTT.